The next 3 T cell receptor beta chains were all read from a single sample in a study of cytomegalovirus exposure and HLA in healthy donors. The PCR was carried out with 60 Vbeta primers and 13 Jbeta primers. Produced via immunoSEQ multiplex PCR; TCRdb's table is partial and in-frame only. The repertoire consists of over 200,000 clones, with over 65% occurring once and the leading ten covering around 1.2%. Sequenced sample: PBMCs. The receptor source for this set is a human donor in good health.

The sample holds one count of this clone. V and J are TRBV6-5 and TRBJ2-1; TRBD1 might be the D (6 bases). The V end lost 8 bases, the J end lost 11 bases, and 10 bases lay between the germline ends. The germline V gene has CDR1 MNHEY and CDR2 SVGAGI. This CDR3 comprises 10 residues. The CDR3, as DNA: TGTGCCAGCGGGGACACCCAGCAGTTCTTC. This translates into CASGDTQQFF.

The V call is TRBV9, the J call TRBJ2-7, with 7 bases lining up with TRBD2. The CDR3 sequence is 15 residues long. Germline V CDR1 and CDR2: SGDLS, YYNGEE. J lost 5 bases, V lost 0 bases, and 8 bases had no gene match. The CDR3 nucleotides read TGTGCCAGCAGCGTAGGTTGGACTAGGCCCAACGAGCAGTACTTC. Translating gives CASSVGWTRPNEQYF.

This CDR3 is CASSTGTEAYEQYF. The CDR3 DNA sequence: TGTGCCAGCAGCACCGGGACAGAGGCCTACGAGCAGTACTTC. The rearrangement joins TRBV6-6 to TRBJ2-7, with 7 bases lining up with TRBD1. Trimming took 6 bases from V and 2 from J; bases not matched to a gene: 7. This CDR3 contains 14 residues. Germline-derived CDR1 and CDR2 are MNHNY and SVGAGI (reference sequence).